The sequence of this TCR beta chain was determined in a study of vaccination effects on CD4 cells after COVID-19. Study conclusions and caveats: Within healthy vaccinees, only 1 of 255 vaccine-induced clones displayed cross-reactivity with common cold coronaviruses. Limitations: small convalescent group and missing early post-infection timepoints.

Using viral peptide pools, the ViraFEST assay grew out antigen-specific CD4+ T cells prior to sequencing. Cells that had been cultured for approximately ten days were the source of isolated CD4+ T cells. Subjects were given two BNT162b2 or mRNA-1273 vaccine doses. Both day 3 and day 7 saw half the medium replaced with IL-2 medium. Assay: immunoSEQ multiplex PCR; the TCRdb copy retains only in-frame clones and omits some. The table records 20,000 to 25,000 clones, 73% of them present only once. The germline V gene has CDR1 SGHKS and CDR2 YYEKEE (reference sequence). Trimming took 4 bases from V and 1 from J; bases not matched to a gene: 4. The CDR3 extends over 17 amino acids. On this clone: Its antigen is as yet unknown.

The source is a human donor who received a COVID-19 vaccine. V usage is TRBV5-5 and J usage is TRBJ2-3; 15 positions match TRBD2. Sequenced material: CD4+ T cells from PBMCs cultured with SARS-CoV-2 spike peptides, taken after COVID-19 vaccination. The CDR3 loop is CASSTGLAGGRTDTQYF. In DNA form, the CDR3 reads TGTGCCAGCAGCACAGGACTAGCGGGAGGGCGCACAGATACGCAGTATTTT.